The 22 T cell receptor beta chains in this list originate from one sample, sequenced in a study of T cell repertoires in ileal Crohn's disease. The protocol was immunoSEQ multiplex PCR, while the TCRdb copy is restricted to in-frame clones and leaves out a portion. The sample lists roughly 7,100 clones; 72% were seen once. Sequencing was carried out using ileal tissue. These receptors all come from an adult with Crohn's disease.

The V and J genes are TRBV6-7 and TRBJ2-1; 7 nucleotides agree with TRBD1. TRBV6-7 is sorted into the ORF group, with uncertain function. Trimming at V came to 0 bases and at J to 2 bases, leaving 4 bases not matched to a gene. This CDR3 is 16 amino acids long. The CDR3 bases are TGTGCCAGCAGTTACTCCGTTCAGGGGGCCTACAATGAGCAGTTCTTC. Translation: CASSYSVQGAYNEQFF.

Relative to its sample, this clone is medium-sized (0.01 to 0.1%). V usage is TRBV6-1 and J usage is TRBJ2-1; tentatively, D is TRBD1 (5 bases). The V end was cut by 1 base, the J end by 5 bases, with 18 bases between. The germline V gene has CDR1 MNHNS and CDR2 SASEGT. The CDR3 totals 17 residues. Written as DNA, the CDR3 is TGTGCCAGCAGTGAAGAAGAAGGGGTAGCCGGTAACAATGAGCAGTTCTTC. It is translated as CASSEEEGVAGNNEQFF.

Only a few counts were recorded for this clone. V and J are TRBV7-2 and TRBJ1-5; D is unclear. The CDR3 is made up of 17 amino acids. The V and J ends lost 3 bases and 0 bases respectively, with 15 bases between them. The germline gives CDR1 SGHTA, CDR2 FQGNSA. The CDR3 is CASSFRSGAYSNQPQHF. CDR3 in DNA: TGTGCCAGCAGCTTTAGGAGCGGAGCTTATAGCAATCAGCCCCAGCATTTT.

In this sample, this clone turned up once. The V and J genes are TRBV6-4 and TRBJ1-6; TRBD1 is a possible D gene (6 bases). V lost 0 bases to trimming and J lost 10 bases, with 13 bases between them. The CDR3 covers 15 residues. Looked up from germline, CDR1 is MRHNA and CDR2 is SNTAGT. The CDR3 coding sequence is TGTGCCAGCAGTGACTCACCAGGGGTGGGCTCACCCCTCCACTTT. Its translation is CASSDSPGVGSPLHF.

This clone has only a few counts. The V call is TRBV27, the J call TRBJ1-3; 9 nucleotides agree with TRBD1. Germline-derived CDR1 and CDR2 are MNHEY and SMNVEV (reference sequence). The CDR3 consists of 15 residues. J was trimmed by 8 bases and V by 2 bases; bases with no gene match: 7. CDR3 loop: CASSLGTGFGDTIYF. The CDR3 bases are TGTGCCAGCAGTTTAGGGACAGGGTTCGGTGACACCATATATTTT.

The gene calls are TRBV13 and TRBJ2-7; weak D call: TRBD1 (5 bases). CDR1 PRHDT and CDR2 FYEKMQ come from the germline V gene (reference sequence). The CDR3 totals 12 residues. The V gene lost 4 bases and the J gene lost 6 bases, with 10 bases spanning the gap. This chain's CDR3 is CASSWGLSEQYF. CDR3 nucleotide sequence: TGTGCCAGCAGCTGGGGCCTCTCCGAGCAGTACTTC.

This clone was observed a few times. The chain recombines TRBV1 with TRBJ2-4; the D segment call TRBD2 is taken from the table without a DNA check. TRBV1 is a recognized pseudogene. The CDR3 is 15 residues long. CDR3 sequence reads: CTRLASLGCKNIQYF. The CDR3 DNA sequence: TGCACCAGGTTAGCTAGCCTCGGGTGTAAAAACATTCAGTACTTC.

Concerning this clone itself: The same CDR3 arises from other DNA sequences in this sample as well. The CDR3 DNA follows: TGCGCCAGCAGCTTGACAGGGGGCTCGTACAATGAGCAGTTCTTC. Translation: CASSLTGGSYNEQFF. This chain joins TRBV5-1 and TRBJ2-1; 9 bases map to TRBD1. J gave up 4 bases and V 1 base, and 3 bases lay outside the gene matches. CDR3 size: 15 residues. CDR1 and CDR2 from the germline V gene are SGHRS and YFSETQ.

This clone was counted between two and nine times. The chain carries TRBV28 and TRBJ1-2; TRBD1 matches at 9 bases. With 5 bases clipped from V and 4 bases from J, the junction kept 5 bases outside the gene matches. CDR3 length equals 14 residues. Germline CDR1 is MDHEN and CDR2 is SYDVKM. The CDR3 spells CASSTQGASYGYTF. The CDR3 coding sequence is TGTGCCAGCAGTACACAGGGGGCGAGCTATGGCTACACCTTC.

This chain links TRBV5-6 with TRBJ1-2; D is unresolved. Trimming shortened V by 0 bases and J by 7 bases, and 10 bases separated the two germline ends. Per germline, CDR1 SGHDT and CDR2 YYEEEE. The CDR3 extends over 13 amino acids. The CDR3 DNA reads TGTGCCAGCAGCTTGGTTGCAGGTGGTGGCTACACCTTC. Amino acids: CASSLVAGGGYTF.

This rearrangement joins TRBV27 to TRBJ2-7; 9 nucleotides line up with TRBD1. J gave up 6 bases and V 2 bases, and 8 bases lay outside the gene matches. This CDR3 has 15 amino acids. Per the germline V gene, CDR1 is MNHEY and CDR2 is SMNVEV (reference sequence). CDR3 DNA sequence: TGTGCCAGCAGTTTACCCCCCGGGACAGGGACCGAGCAGTACTTC. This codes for CASSLPPGTGTEQYF.

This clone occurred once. CDR3 DNA: TGTGCCAATCCGCCGATCAGCTATGGCTACACCTTC. Residues: CANPPISYGYTF. V usage is TRBV19 and J usage is TRBJ1-2; D not certain. The V gene's germline CDR1 is LNHDA and CDR2 SQIVND (reference sequence). V lost 10 bases, J lost 4 bases, and 13 bases lay in between. The CDR3 consists of 12 residues.

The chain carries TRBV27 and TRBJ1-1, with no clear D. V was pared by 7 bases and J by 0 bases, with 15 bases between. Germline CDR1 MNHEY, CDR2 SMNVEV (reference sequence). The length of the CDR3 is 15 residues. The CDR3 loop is CASTFSRGLNTEAFF. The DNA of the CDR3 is TGTGCCAGCACCTTTAGTAGAGGATTGAACACTGAAGCTTTCTTT.

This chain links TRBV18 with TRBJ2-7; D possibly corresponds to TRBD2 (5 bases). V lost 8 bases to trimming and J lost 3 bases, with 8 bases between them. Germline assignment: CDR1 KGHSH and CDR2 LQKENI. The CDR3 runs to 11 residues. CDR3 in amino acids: CASRGFYEQYF. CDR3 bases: TGTGCCAGCCGGGGTTTCTACGAGCAGTACTTC.

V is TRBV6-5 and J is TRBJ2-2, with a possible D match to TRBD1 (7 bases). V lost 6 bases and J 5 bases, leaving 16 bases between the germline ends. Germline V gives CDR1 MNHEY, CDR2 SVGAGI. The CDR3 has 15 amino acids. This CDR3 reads CASSMTEGATGELFF. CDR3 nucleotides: TGTGCCAGCAGCATGACGGAGGGGGCGACCGGGGAGCTGTTTTTT.

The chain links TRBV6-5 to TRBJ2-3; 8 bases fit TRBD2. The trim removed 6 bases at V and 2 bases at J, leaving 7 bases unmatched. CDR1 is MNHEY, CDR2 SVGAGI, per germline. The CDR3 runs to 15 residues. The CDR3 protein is CASSPALAATDTQYF. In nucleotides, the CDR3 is TGTGCCAGCAGCCCGGCACTAGCGGCCACAGATACGCAGTATTTT.

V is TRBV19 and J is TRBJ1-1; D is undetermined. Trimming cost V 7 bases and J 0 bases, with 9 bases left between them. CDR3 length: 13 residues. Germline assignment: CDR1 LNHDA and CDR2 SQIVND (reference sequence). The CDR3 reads CASTVNLNTEAFF. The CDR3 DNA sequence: TGTGCCAGTACCGTAAACTTGAACACTGAAGCTTTCTTT. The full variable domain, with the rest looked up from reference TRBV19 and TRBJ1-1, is DGGITQSPKYLFRKEGQNVTLSCEQNLNHDAMYWYRQDPGQGLRLIYYSQIVNDFQKGDIAEGYSVSREKKESFPLTVTSAQKNPTAFYLCASTVNLNTEAFFGQGTRLTVV.

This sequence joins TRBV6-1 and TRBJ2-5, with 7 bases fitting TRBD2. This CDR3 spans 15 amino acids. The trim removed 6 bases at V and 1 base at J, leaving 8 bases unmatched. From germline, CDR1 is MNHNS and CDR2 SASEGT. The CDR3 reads CASRSLGLPQETQYF. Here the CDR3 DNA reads TGTGCCAGCAGATCCCTGGGACTACCCCAAGAGACCCAGTACTTC.

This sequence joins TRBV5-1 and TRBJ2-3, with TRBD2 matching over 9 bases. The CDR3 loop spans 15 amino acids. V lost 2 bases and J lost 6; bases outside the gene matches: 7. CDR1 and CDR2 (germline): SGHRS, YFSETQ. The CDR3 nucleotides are TGCGCCAGCAGCTTCTCACCAGCGGGGGGTGATACGCAGTATTTT. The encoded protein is CASSFSPAGGDTQYF. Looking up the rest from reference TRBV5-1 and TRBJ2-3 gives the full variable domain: KAGVTQTPRYLIKTRGQQVTLSCSPISGHRSVSWYQQTPGQGLQFLFEYFSETQRNKGNFPGRFSGRQFSNSRSEMNVSTLELGDSALYLCASSFSPAGGDTQYFGPGTRLTVL.

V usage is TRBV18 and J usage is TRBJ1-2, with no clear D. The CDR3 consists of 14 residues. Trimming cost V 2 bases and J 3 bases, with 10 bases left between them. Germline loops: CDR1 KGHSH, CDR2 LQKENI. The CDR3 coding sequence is TGTGCCAGCTCACCAGGGGAGAGGTACTATGGCTACACCTTC. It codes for CASSPGERYYGYTF. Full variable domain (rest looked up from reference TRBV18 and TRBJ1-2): NAGVMQNPRHLVRRRGQEARLRCSPMKGHSHVYWYRQLPEEGLKFMVYLQKENIIDESGMPKERFSAEFPKEGPSILRIQQVVRGDSAAYFCASSPGERYYGYTFGSGTRLTVV.

The CDR3 region has the DNA TGTGCCAGCAGCAAGGGACAGCTCACCGGGGAGCTGTTTTTT. Its translation is CASSKGQLTGELFF. The rearrangement uses TRBV5-4 and TRBJ2-2; TRBD1 agrees at 7 bases. The CDR3 length is 14 residues. V lost 4 bases and J lost 4; bases outside the gene matches: 4. Germline V gives CDR1 SGHNT, CDR2 YYREEE (reference sequence).

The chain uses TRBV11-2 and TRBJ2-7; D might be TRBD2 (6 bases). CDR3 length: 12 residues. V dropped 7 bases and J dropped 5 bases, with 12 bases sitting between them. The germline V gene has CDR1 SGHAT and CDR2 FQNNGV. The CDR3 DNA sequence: TGTGCCAGCACCATAGCGGACCACGAGCAGTACTTC. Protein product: CASTIADHEQYF.